Listed below are T cell receptor beta chains from one sample, sequenced in a study of beta chain features in type 1 diabetes. Generated by immunoSEQ multiplex PCR, the TCRdb table keeps only in-frame clones and is missing some. The table has about 150,000 clones, 10% to 13% seen once; the top ten hold approximately 0.5%. The sequenced material came from central memory CD4+ T cells from blood. The receptor set was obtained from a man aged 30-40 years with type 1 diabetes. Each CDR3 is given with its conserved first and last residue. A D gene is named only where the DNA matches it firmly. Clone size, where shown, is once, few, many, or a class for clones that have expanded.

V: TRBV18; D: TRBD2; size: few; CDR3: CASSGGRGSYNEQFF
V: TRBV28; D: NA; size: few; CDR3: CASRKGGRGLDGYTF
V: TRBV7-2; D: NA; size: few; CDR3: CASSPGGGRMQETQYF
V: TRBV9; D: TRBD2; size: NA; CDR3: CASSAALARETQYF
V: TRBV5-1; D: NA; size: NA; CDR3: CASSLGRPTDTQYF
V: TRBV7-9; D: NA; size: NA; CDR3: CASSLSGNQPQHF
V: TRBV7-9; D: TRBD1; size: NA; CDR3: CASSTGVEGYTF
V: TRBV7-3; D: NA; size: NA; CDR3: CASSPGRLQETQYF
V: TRBV10-3; D: TRBD1; size: NA; CDR3: CAISEARTGQTGELFF
V: TRBV5-1; D: TRBD2; size: NA; CDR3: CASSLIPSGRSPDTQYF
V: TRBV27; D: TRBD1; size: few; CDR3: CASSQGQGQYF
V: TRBV5-4; D: NA; size: NA; CDR3: CASSLEVADTEAFF
V: TRBV14; D: TRBD1; size: few; CDR3: CASSQVKGQGGQPQHF
V: TRBV29-1; D: TRBD2; size: NA; CDR3: CSVEDWASGNEQFF
V: TRBV6-6; D: TRBD2; size: NA; CDR3: CASSRTSGQETQYF
V: TRBV6-6; D: TRBD1; size: NA; CDR3: CASSPGQGNYGYTF
V: TRBV6-6; D: NA; size: few; CDR3: CASSYPAQETYEQYF
V: TRBV20-1; D: NA; size: NA; CDR3: CSALDEGEAFF
V: TRBV11-1; D: TRBD2; size: few; CDR3: CASSPTSGSYNEQFF
V: TRBV28; D: TRBD1; size: few; CDR3: CASSFWDRGSGANVLTF
V: TRBV11-2; D: NA; size: few; CDR3: CASSLALYNEQFF
V: TRBV28; D: TRBD1; size: NA; CDR3: CASKPQGTAAYGYTF
V: TRBV5-1; D: NA; size: few; CDR3: CASRLAAGKVESEAFF
V: TRBV29-1; D: NA; size: NA; CDR3: CSVAQQQNTEAFF
V: TRBV9; D: TRBD1; size: NA; CDR3: CASNKYTGATEAFF
V: TRBV2; D: NA; size: NA; CDR3: CASSLGQTQETQYF